Here is one TCR beta chain with its context. The antigen is unknown. Germline CDR1 SGHNT, CDR2 YYREEE (reference sequence). Trimming shortened V by 0 bases and J by 0 bases, and 10 bases separated the two germline ends. CDR3 length equals 16 residues. Sequencing used immunoSEQ multiplex PCR; TCRdb keeps in-frame clones, though not all of them. Of 55,000 to 65,000 clones listed, 85% were seen once; the top ten hold less than 20%. This sample is drawn from a study of T cell responses to AZD1222 COVID-19 vaccine. Study-level findings and limits: Without day 14 samples, only post-peak T cell repertoires were studied.

The chain employs TRBV5-4 and TRBJ1-3; TRBD1 is a possible D gene (5 bases). The sequenced sample was peripheral blood, obtained on day 0 of AZD1222 vaccination. The TCR comes from an adult in good health. The CDR3 sequence: CASSLAGGHSGNTIYF. CDR3 sequence (DNA): TGTGCCAGCAGCTTGGCCGGAGGACACTCTGGAAACACCATATATTTT.